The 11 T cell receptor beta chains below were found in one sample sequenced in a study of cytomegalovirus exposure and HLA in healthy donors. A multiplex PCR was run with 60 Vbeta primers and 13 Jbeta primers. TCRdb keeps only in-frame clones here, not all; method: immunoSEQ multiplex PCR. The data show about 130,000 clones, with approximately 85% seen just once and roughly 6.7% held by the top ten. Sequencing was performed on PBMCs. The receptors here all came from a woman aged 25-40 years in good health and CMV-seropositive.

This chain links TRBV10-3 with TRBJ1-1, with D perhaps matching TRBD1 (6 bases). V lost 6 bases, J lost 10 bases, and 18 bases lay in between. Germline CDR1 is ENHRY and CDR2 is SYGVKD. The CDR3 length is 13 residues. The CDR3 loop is CAIRRQAQGGAFF. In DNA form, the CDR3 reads TGTGCCATCAGACGACAGGCTCAGGGTGGAGCTTTCTTT.

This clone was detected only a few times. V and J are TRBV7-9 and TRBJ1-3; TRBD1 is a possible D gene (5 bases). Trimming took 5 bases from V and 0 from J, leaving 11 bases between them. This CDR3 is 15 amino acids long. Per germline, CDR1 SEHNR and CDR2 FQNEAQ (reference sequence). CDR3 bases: TGTGCCAGCAGCCAAGGGGTCAACTCTGGAAACACCATATATTTT. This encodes CASSQGVNSGNTIYF.

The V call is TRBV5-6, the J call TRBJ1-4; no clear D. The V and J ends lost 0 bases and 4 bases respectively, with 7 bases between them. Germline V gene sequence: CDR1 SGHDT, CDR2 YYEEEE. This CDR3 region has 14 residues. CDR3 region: CASSLAGFNEKLFF. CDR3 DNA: TGTGCCAGCAGCTTGGCCGGGTTTAATGAAAAACTGTTTTTT.

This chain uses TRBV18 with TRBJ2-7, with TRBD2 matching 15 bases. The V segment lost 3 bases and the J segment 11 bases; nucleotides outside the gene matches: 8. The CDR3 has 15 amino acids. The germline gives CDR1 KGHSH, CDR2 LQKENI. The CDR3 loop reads CASSPGTSGRSREYF. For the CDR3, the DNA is TGTGCCAGCTCACCTGGGACTAGCGGGAGGTCAAGGGAGTACTTC.

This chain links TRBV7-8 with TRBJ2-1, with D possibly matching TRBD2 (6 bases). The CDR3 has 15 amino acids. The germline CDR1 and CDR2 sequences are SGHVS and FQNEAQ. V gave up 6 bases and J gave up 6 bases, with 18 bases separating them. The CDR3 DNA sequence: TGTGCCAGCAGGGTTGGACTAAATAGGGTCAATGAGCAGTTCTTC. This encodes CASRVGLNRVNEQFF.

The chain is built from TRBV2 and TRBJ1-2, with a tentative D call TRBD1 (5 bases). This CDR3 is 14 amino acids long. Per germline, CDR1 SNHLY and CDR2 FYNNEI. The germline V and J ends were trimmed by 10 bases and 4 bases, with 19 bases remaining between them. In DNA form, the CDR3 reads TGTGCCAATACCTCCCCAGGGCCGGGCTATGGCTACACCTTC. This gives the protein CANTSPGPGYGYTF.

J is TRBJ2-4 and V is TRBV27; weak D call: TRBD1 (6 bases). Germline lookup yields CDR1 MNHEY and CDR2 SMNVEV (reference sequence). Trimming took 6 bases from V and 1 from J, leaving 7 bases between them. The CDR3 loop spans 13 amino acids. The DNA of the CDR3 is TGTGCCAGCAGGGACAGTGCCAAAAACATTCAGTACTTC. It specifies CASRDSAKNIQYF.

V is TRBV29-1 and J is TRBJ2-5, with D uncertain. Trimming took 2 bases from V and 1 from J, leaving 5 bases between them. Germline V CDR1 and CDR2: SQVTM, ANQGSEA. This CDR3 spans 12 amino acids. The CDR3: CSVERVQETQYF. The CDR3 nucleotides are TGCAGCGTTGAACGGGTCCAAGAGACCCAGTACTTC.

In DNA, the CDR3 is TGTGCCAGCAGTTATGGGACTTACCTCTCCGACACAGATACGCAGTATTTT. Residues: CASSYGTYLSDTDTQYF. The chain is built from TRBV28 and TRBJ2-3; a possible D gene is TRBD2 (6 bases). Deletions cut 4 bases from V and 2 bases from J, with 19 bases between. The CDR3 runs 17 residues. Germline V gene lookup returns CDR1 MDHEN and CDR2 SYDVKM.

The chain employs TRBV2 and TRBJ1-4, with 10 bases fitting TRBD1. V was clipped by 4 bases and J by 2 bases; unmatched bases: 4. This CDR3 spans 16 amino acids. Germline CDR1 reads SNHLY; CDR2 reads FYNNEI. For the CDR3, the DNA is TGTGCCAGCAGTGGACAGGGGGCGAGCACTAATGAAAAACTGTTTTTT. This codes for CASSGQGASTNEKLFF.

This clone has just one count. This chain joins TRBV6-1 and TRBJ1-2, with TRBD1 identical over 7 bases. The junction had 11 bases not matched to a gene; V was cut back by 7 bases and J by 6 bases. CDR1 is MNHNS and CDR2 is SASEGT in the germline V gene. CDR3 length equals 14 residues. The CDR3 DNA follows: TGTGCCAGCAAGACCCCCGGGACAGATCATGGCTACACCTTC. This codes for CASKTPGTDHGYTF.